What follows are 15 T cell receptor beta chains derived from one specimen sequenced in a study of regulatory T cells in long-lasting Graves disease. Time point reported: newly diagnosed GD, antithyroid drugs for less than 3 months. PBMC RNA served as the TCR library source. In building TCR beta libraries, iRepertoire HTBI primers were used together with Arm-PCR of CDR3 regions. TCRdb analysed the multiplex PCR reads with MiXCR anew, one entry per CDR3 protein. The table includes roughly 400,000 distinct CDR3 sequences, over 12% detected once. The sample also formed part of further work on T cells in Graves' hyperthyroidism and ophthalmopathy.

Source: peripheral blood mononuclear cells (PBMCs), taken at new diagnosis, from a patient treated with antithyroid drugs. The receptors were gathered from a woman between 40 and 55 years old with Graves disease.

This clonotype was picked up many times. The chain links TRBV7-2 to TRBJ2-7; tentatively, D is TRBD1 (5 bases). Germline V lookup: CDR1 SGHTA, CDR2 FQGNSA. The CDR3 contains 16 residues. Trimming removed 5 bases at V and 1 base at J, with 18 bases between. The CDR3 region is CASSDRGRALSYEQYF. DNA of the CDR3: TGTGCCAGCAGCGACCGAGGCAGGGCACTATCCTACGAGCAGTACTTC.

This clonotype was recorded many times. CDR3 in amino acids: CASSPTGRIDEQFF. The CDR3 nucleotides read TGTGCCAGCAGCCCGACAGGGAGGATTGATGAGCAGTTCTTC. The gene calls are TRBV7-9 and TRBJ2-1, with D tentatively TRBD1 (7 bases). V was shortened by 5 bases and J by 8 bases, with 16 bases between the two germline ends. The CDR3 contains 14 residues. Germline CDR1 and CDR2: SEHNR and FQNEAQ (reference sequence).

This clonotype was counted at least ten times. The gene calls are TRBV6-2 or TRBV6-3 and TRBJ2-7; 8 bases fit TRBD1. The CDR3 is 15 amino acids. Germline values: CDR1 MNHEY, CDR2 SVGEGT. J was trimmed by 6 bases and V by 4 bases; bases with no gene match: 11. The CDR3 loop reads CASSSTTGEALEQYF. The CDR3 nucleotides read TGTGCCAGCAGTTCCACGACAGGGGAAGCTCTCGAGCAGTACTTC.

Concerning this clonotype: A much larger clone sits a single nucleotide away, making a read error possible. CDR3 protein: CATSWVDRSDEQYF. The CDR3 coding sequence is TGTGCCACCTCGTGGGTGGACCGTTCCGACGAGCAGTACTTC. The V and J genes are TRBV19 and TRBJ2-7; no clear D. The germline V and J ends were trimmed by 10 bases and 5 bases, with 21 bases remaining between them. Germline V gene lookup returns CDR1 LNHDA and CDR2 SQIVND (reference sequence). The CDR3 is 14 amino acids.

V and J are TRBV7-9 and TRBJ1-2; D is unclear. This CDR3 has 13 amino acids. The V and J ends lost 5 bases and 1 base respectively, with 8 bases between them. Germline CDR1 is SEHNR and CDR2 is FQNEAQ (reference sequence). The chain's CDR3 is CASSREFNYGYTF. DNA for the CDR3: TGTGCCAGCAGCCGGGAGTTTAACTATGGCTACACCTTC.

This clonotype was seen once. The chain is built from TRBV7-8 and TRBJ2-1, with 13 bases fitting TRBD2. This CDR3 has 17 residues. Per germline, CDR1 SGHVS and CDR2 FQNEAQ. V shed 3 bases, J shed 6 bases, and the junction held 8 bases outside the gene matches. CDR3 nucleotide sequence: TGTGCCAGCAGCTTCGGACTAGCGGGAGTCAGGGGCAATGAGCAGTTCTTC. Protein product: CASSFGLAGVRGNEQFF.

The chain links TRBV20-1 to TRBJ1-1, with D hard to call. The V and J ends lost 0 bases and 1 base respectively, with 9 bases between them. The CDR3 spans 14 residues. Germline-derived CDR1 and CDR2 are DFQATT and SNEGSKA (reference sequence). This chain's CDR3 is CSAREGGRNTEAFF. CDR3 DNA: TGCAGTGCTAGAGAGGGCGGACGGAACACTGAAGCTTTCTTT.

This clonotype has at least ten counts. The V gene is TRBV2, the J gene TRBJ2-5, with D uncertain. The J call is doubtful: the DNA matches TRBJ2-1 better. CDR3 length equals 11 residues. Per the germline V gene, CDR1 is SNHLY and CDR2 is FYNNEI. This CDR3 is CASHADYEQFF. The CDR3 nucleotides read TGTGCCAGCCACGCAGACTATGAGCAGTTCTTC.

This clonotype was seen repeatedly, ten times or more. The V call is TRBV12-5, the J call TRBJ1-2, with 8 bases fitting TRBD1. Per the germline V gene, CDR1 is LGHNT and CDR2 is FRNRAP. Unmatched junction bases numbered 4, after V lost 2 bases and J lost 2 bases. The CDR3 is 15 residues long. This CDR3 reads CASGLPRTGNYGYTF. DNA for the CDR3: TGTGCTAGTGGTTTGCCTCGGACAGGGAACTATGGCTACACCTTC.

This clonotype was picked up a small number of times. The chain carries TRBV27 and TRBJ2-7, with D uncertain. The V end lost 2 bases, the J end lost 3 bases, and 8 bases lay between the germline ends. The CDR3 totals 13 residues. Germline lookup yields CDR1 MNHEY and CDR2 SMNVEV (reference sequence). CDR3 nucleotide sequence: TGTGCCAGCAGTTTAAGGTCAAACTACGAGCAGTACTTC. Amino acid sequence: CASSLRSNYEQYF.

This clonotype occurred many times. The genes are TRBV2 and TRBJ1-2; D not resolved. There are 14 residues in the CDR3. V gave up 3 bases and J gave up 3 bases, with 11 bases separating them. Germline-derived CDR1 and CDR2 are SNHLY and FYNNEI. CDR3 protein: CASSDHGRDYGYTF. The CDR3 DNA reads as TGTGCCAGCAGTGACCACGGACGGGACTATGGCTACACCTTC.

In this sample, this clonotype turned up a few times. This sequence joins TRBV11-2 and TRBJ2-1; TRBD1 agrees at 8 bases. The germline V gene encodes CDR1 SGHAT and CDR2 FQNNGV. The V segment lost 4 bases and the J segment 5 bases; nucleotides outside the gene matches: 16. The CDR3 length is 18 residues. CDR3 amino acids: CASSSSLGRGRGHNEQFF. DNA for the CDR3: TGTGCCAGCAGCTCAAGCCTGGGCAGGGGGCGCGGGCACAATGAGCAGTTCTTC.

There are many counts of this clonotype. CDR3 DNA sequence: TGTGCCAGCAGCCCGAAGGTCGGTGGCTACACCTTC. As protein: CASSPKVGGYTF. The chain uses TRBV5-4 and TRBJ1-2; D unresolved. Germline CDR1 and CDR2: SGHNT and YYREEE (reference sequence). This CDR3 is 12 amino acids long. Trimming cost V 4 bases and J 7 bases, with 11 bases left between them.

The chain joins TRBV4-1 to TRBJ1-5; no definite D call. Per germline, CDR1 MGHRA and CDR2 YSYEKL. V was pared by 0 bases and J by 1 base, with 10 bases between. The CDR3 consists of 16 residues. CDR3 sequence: CASSQDMRISNQPQHF. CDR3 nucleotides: TGCGCCAGCAGCCAAGATATGAGGATCAGCAATCAGCCCCAGCATTTT.

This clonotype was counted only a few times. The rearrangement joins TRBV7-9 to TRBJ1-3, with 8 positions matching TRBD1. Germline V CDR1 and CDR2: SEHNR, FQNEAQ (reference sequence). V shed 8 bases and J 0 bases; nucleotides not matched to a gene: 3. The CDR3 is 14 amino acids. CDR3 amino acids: CASQGALSGNTIYF. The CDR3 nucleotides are TGTGCCAGCCAGGGGGCTCTCTCTGGAAACACCATATATTTT.